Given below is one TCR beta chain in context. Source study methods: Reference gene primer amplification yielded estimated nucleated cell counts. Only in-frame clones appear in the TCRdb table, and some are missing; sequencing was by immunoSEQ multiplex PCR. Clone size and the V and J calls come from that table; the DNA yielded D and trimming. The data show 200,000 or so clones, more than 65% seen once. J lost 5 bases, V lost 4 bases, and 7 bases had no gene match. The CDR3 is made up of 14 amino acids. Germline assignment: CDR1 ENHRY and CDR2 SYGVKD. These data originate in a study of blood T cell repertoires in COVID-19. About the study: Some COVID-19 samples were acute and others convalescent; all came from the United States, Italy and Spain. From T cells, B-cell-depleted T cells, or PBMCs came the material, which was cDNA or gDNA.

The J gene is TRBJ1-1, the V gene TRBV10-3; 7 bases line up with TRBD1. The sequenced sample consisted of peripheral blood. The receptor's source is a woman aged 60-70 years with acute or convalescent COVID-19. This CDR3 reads CAISGQGEGTEAFF. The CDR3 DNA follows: TGTGCCATCAGTGGGCAGGGGGAAGGAACTGAAGCTTTCTTT.